The source of this TCR beta chain is a study of blood T cell repertoires in COVID-19. Study context: Acute and convalescent COVID-19 specimens originated in the United States, Italy and Spain. The cDNA or gDNA used as material had been derived from T cells, B-cell-depleted T cells, or PBMCs.

Per the study methods: Scientists estimated how many nucleated cells there were by amplifying reference gene primers. Clones were read by immunoSEQ multiplex PCR, and TCRdb kept only the in-frame ones, dropping some. That table supplies the V and J calls and clone size; D and trimming were determined from the DNA. The table includes about 190,000 clones, around 90% detected once. This CDR3 has 14 amino acids. Germline-derived CDR1 and CDR2 are MNHEY and SVGAGI. The V and J ends lost 6 bases and 2 bases respectively, with 14 bases between them. This TCR was sampled from a man aged 35 to 55 with acute or convalescent COVID-19. The chain employs TRBV6-5 and TRBJ2-7, with D tentatively TRBD1 (6 bases). Input material: peripheral blood. The CDR3 DNA reads TGTGCCAGCAGGCCGGGACATTGGGCCTACGAGCAGTACTTC. Amino acid sequence: CASRPGHWAYEQYF.